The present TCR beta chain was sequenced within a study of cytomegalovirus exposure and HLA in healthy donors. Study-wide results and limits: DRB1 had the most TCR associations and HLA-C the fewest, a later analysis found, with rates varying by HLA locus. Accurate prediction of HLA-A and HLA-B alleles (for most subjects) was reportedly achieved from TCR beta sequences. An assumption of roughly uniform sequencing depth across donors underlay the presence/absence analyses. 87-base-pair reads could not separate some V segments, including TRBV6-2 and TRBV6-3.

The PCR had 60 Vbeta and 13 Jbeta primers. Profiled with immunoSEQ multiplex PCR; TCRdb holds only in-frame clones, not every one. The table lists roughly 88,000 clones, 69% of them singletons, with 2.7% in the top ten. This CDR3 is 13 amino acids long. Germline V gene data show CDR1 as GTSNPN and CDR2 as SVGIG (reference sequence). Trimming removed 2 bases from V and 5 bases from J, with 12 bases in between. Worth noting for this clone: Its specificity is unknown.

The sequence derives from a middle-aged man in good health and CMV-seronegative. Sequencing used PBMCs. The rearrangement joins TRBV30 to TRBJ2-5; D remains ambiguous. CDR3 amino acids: CAWSIELEETQYF. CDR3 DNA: TGTGCCTGGAGTATTGAGCTTGAGGAGACCCAGTACTTC.